The rows below give T cell receptor beta chains drawn from one sample of a study of cytotoxic CD8 clonotypes in ibrutinib-treated CLL. The data were produced by immunoSEQ multiplex PCR, yet TCRdb's version contains in-frame clones alone and is incomplete. This table holds 35,000 to 45,000 clones, about half found once. Here the sequenced sample was PBMCs, taken before ibrutinib treatment. Every receptor here comes from a human donor with chronic lymphocytic leukemia. Each CDR3 is given with its conserved first and last residue. The order of the fields is clone size, J gene, D gene, V gene, CDR3 protein, CDR3 DNA. A D gene is named only where the DNA matches it firmly. Expanded clones are given a class, and other clones once, few, many or no size at all.

>NA|TRBJ1-3|NA|TRBV7-8
CASSYSGNTIYF
TGTGCCAGCAGCTACTCTGGAAACACCATATATTTT
>NA|TRBJ1-1|NA|TRBV6-5
CASTPGMGAFTEAFF
TGTGCCAGCACCCCCGGGATGGGGGCTTTCACTGAAGCTTTCTTT
>NA|TRBJ1-4|NA|TRBV7-8
CASSLRQLEEKLFF
TGTGCCAGCAGCTTAAGACAGCTCGAGGAAAAACTGTTTTTT
>many|TRBJ1-4|NA|TRBV7-2
CASSLRQSNEKLFF
TGTGCCAGCAGCTTAAGACAGTCAAATGAAAAACTGTTTTTT
>NA|TRBJ2-7|NA|TRBV7-3
CASSNGATYEQYF
TGTGCCAGCAGCAATGGAGCGACCTACGAGCAGTACTTC
>NA|TRBJ1-5|TRBD1|TRBV5-1
CASSLTTGENQPQHF
TGCGCCAGCAGCTTGACAACAGGGGAGAATCAGCCCCAGCATTTT
>few|TRBJ1-1|NA|TRBV2
CASSLEGNTEAFF
TGTGCCAGCAGCTTAGAGGGGAACACTGAAGCTTTCTTT
>NA|TRBJ2-6|NA|TRBV5-4
CASSFVGTGANVLTF
TGTGCCAGCAGCTTTGTGGGGACTGGGGCCAACGTCCTGACTTTC
>NA|TRBJ2-7|NA|TRBV5-1
CASSLISDARAAEQYF
TGCGCCAGCAGCTTGATTTCGGACGCCCGAGCCGCTGAGCAGTACTTC
>NA|TRBJ2-3|TRBD2|TRBV5-6
CASSLAGAASGPPWDTQYF
TGTGCCAGCAGCTTGGCCGGGGCGGCTAGCGGGCCGCCGTGGGATACGCAGTATTTT
>NA|TRBJ1-2|TRBD1|TRBV5-5
CASSETTGIGIYGYTF
TGTGCCAGCAGCGAGACGACAGGGATTGGAATTTATGGCTACACCTTC
>few|TRBJ2-7|TRBD2|TRBV5-1
CASSFRTSGNYEQYF
TGCGCCAGCAGCTTTCGGACTAGCGGGAACTACGAGCAGTACTTC
>few|TRBJ2-3|TRBD2|TRBV9
CASSVGTSGGDTQYF
TGTGCCAGCAGCGTAGGAACTAGCGGGGGGGATACGCAGTATTTT
>NA|TRBJ2-5|NA|TRBV6-6
CASSSFQETQYF
TGTGCCAGCAGTTCCTTTCAAGAGACCCAGTACTTC
>NA|TRBJ1-2|NA|TRBV29-1
CSVEAQDNYGYTF
TGCAGCGTTGAAGCGCAGGACAACTATGGCTACACCTTC
>NA|TRBJ2-7|NA|TRBV5-5
CASSRLEGYYEQYF
TGTGCCAGCAGCCGCCTGGAAGGTTACTACGAGCAGTACTTC
>NA|TRBJ2-5|NA|TRBV7-3
CASSLGLQLQETQYF
TGTGCCAGCAGCTTAGGTCTTCAACTCCAAGAGACCCAGTACTTC
>many|TRBJ1-3|NA|TRBV7-3
CASSTGPITSGNTIYF
TGTGCCAGCAGCACAGGACCGATAACCTCTGGAAACACCATATATTTT
>NA|TRBJ2-3|NA|TRBV7-6
CASSLGIPDPTQYF
TGTGCCAGCAGCTTGGGGATACCGGACCCTACGCAGTATTTT
>NA|TRBJ1-2|TRBD1|TRBV15
CATSRTGSEGYTF
TGTGCCACCAGCAGGACAGGGAGTGAGGGCTACACCTTC
>NA|TRBJ2-1|NA|TRBV9
CASSNRDYNEQFF
TGTGCCAGCAGCAACAGGGACTACAATGAGCAGTTCTTC
>few|TRBJ2-7|TRBD2|TRBV2
CASKGVGGGSYEQYF
TGTGCCAGCAAGGGAGTGGGCGGGGGATCCTACGAGCAGTACTTC
>NA|TRBJ2-7|NA|TRBV7-8
CASSLLGTYEQYF
TGTGCCAGCAGCCTCCTGGGGACCTACGAGCAGTACTTC
>few|TRBJ1-4|NA|TRBV4-1
CASRPGRVNEKLFF
TGCGCCAGCAGGCCGGGACGGGTGAATGAAAAACTGTTTTTT
>NA|TRBJ2-7|TRBD1|TRBV11-3
CASGSFVTGAYEQYF
TGTGCCAGCGGATCCTTCGTGACAGGGGCCTACGAGCAGTACTTC
>NA|TRBJ1-2|TRBD1|TRBV2
CASPRGAFDGYTF
TGTGCCAGCCCCAGGGGGGCATTCGATGGCTACACCTTC
>NA|TRBJ2-4|NA|TRBV9
CASSVGGLGKNIQYF
TGTGCCAGCAGCGTAGGGGGTTTAGGCAAAAACATTCAGTACTTC
>few|TRBJ1-5|NA|TRBV7-2
CASSPTGNQPQHF
TGTGCCAGCAGCCCCACCGGCAATCAGCCCCAGCATTTT
>NA|TRBJ2-2|NA|TRBV6-1
CASSEQAQYVRFTGELFF
TGTGCCAGCAGTGAACAGGCTCAGTATGTGCGGTTTACCGGGGAGCTGTTTTTT
>few|TRBJ1-5|NA|TRBV28
CATRGSFSNQPQHF
TGTGCCACCCGAGGGTCGTTTAGCAATCAGCCCCAGCATTTT
>few|TRBJ2-7|NA|TRBV2
CASARASEQYF
TGTGCCAGCGCCAGGGCGTCCGAGCAGTACTTC
>NA|TRBJ1-2|TRBD1|TRBV6-4
CASSDSYDRGGYTF
TGTGCCAGCAGTGACTCGTATGACAGGGGTGGCTACACCTTC
>few|TRBJ1-6|NA|TRBV7-2
CASSLTADSPLHF
TGTGCCAGCAGCTTAACCGCAGATTCACCCCTCCACTTT
>few|TRBJ2-1|NA|TRBV27
CASSLGSIRVYNEQFF
TGTGCCAGCAGTTTGGGCTCGATACGCGTCTACAATGAGCAGTTCTTC
>NA|TRBJ1-1|NA|TRBV5-1
CASSLGPGSAEAFF
TGCGCCAGCAGCTTGGGCCCAGGGTCTGCTGAAGCTTTCTTT
>few|TRBJ2-3|NA|TRBV5-4
CASSPDKRRADTQYF
TGTGCCAGCAGCCCTGACAAAAGACGGGCAGATACGCAGTATTTT